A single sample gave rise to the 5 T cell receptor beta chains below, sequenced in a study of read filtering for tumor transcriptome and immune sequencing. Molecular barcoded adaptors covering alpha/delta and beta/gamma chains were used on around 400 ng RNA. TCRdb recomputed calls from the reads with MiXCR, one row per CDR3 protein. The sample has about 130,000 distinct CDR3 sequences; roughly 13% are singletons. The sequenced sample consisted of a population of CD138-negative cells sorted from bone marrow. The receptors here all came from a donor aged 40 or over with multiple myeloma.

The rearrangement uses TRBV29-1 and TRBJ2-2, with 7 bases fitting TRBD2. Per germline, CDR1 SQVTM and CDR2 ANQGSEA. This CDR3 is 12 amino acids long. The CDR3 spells CSAGELFGELFF. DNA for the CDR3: TGCAGTGCGGGAGAGCTGTTCGGGGAGCTGTTTTTT.

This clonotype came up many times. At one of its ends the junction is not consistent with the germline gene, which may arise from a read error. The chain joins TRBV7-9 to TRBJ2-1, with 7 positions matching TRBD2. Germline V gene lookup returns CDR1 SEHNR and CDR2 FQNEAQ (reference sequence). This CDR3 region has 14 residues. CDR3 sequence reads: CASSLARGAGVSLF. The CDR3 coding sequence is TGTGCCAGCAGCTTAGCGCGAGGGGCGGGAGTCTCCCTCTTC.

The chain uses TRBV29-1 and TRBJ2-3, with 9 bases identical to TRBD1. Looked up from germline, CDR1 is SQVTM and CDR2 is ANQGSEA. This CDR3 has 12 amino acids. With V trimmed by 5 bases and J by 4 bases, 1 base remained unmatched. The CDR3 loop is CSVTGGADTQYF. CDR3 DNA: TGCAGCGTTACAGGGGGCGCAGATACGCAGTATTTT.

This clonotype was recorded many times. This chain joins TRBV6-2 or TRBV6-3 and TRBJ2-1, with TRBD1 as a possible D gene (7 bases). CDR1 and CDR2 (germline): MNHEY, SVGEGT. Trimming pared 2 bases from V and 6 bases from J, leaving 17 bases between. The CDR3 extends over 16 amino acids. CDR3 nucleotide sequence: TGTGCCAGCAGTTACCTAGCCCCCAGGGGGGCCAATGAGCAGTTCTTC. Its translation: CASSYLAPRGANEQFF.

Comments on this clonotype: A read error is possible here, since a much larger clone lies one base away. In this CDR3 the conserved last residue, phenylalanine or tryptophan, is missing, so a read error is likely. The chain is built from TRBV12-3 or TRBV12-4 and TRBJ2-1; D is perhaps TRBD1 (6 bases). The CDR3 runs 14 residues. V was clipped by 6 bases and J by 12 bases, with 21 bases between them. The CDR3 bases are TGTGCCAGCAGCCGTACAGGGTCAAGGAGGCGGCAGTTCCTC. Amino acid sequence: CASSRTGSRRRQFL.